The source of this TCR beta chain is a study of T cell responses to AZD1222 COVID-19 vaccine (TCRdb year 2021). Looking at the study overall: Because spike-specific TCR depth and breadth did not differ between the two schedules, AZD1222 recipients who got a second dose at roughly 4 weeks were pooled with those who got a second dose at roughly 12 weeks. A total of just over 230 trial participants underwent TCR sequencing, of whom around 210 had received two doses of AZD1222 and roughly 26 had received two doses of the MenACWY control vaccine. Trial participants were enrolled by age into 18-55, 56-69 and 70-plus year subgroups, with around 150, 28 and 57 TCR-sequenced participants respectively. The research as a whole found: Vaccine-associated CD4 TCRs spanned the whole spike protein, with dominant responses in regions 160-218 and 743-854. The 56-69-year group was small, and its depth increase did not reach significance, likely because of low power. Most participants were white British and females outnumbered males, and the authors suggested that clonal diversity may have been underestimated. Conclusions about previously exposed vaccinees are limited, since just a handful of AZD1222 recipients were seropositive for SARS-CoV-2 at baseline. Because no day 14 peak-response samples were available, repertoires were characterized only after the peak T cell response. Spike-specific TCR breadth and depth rose significantly after two AZD1222 doses compared with day 0 and with MenACWY recipients. Reportedly, close to half of the unique spike-specific TCRs recognized epitopes lying outside the regions that are mutated in the B.1.351 and B.1.1.7 variants.

Concerning this clone itself: Its antigen has not been determined. Base qualities are not provided; no much larger clone lies one nucleotide away.

The CDR3 regions of human TCRbeta chains were analyzed by immunosequencing. Regarding the original processing steps: Repertoire TCRs were checked for matches against a reference library of SARS-CoV-2-specific TCRs that had been generated using the MIRA antigen-specificity platform. Breadth meant the fraction of unique TCRs that were SARS-CoV-2-associated, whereas depth meant the fraction of total T cells that were SARS-CoV-2-associated. Each spike-specific TCR was assigned to its reactive spike region and to a CD4 or CD8 class using the MIRA data. Log10-transformed breadth and depth values were compared by one-way ANOVA with Sidak's multiple comparisons tests. TCRdb took over this immuneACCESS table, retaining in-frame rearrangements with V and J assigned. Such tables are incomplete; in checked studies, under half of the missing clones stem from an unresolved V gene, and the remainder is unexplained. For V, J and clone size, that table is used; D and trimming come from the DNA. This sample comprises fewer than 30,000 clones, around 80% of them detected only once. Roughly 6% of the sample is held by the ten biggest clonotypes.

Taken from the germline V gene, the CDR1 and CDR2 loops are SGHRS and YFSETQ. The CDR3 goes from the cysteine to the phenylalanine over 16 residues. The kept DNA is CDR3 alone, 48 bases in frame from the first base. V and J are truncated by 5 bases and 4 bases respectively, leaving an intervening sequence of 21 bases. The time point label corresponds to: baseline before first vaccination. Vaccinee samples were obtained from the UK trials COV001 and COV002, which included a single-blind randomized controlled phase 2/3 trial of AZD1222 (ChAdOx1 nCoV-19) in healthy adults. Trial participant PBMC samples were collected at day 0 and day 28 after the second dose for TCRbeta chain sequencing.

The sequence derives from an adult in good health. The material was peripheral blood, obtained on day 0 of AZD1222 vaccination. The rearrangement combines TRBV5-1 with TRBJ1-2, and possibly TRBD1, on 6 matching bases. In nucleotides, the sequence is TGCGCCAGCAGTCCGACCACAGGGATTCTCCCCTATGGCTACACCTTC. Protein translation: CASSPTTGILPYGYTF.